This entry features one TCR beta chain sequence. This sample was included in a study of blood T cell repertoires in COVID-19. About the study: Samples taken during acute and convalescent COVID-19 were collected in the United States, Italy and Spain.

Original data processing: Cell counts per sample came from amplifying reference gene primers. Profiling relied on immunoSEQ multiplex PCR, and the TCRdb table lists in-frame clones only, not all of them. V and J calls and clone size are as listed in that table; D and trimming were resolved from the DNA. The sample lists over 150,000 clones, approximately 86% occurring once. CDR1 and CDR2 from the germline V gene are SGHRS and YFSETQ. The CDR3 covers 13 residues. The V and J ends lost 1 base and 4 bases respectively, with 8 bases between them. During active infection, Seattle patients enrolled and were then monitored through disease.

The chain combines TRBV5-1 with TRBJ2-5; D might be TRBD1 (5 bases). The sequencing sample was made of peripheral blood. The sequence was collected from a man between 60 and 70 years old with COVID-19, enrolled during active disease. For the CDR3, the DNA is TGCGCCAGCAGCTTGACAGGTCCAGAGACCCAGTACTTC. It encodes CASSLTGPETQYF.